This T cell receptor beta chain was identified during a study of metastatic and nonmetastatic thyroid tumors. On the study more broadly: Repertoires from blood and tumor or nodule tissue of malignant and benign thyroid patients were compared.

In its sample, this clone was seen once. Its antigen is as yet unknown. Authors' data handling: Researchers built a distant-metastasis classifier for papillary thyroid cancer that drew on CDR3 differences across clinicopathological groups. TCRdb reanalyzed the PCR reads with MiXCR. The V and J calls shown here were made by TCRdb, not taken from the authors' results. The sample has around 8,000 clones, about 30% seen once. Each patient came to thyroid surgery without any prior treatment (of any kind). The study's findings and limits: For both blood and tumor, malignant thyroid tumors reportedly showed significantly higher TCR beta diversity than benign nodules did.

The clonotype comes from a female donor with papillary thyroid cancer or a benign thyroid nodule (not recorded which). Some clones in this sample may be carry-over from other donors' samples. The sequencing input was tumor tissue.

The CDR3 sequence: CSARTTGSNNSPLHF. The DNA of the CDR3 is TGCAGTGCTAGAACCACAGGGTCCAATAATTCACCCCTCCACTTT. The chain combines TRBV20-1 with TRBJ1-6, with D possibly TRBD1 on 6 matching bases. Deletions cut 2 bases from V and 5 bases from J, with 13 bases between. The germline V gene encodes CDR1 DFQATT and CDR2 SNEGSKA (reference sequence). The CDR3 loop spans 15 amino acids.